These 9 T cell receptor beta chains originate from one sample sequenced in a study of CD8+ T cells in alopecia areata. It was cDNA, reverse transcribed from extracted RNA, that served as the sequencing template. Data came from immunoSEQ multiplex PCR; TCRdb stores just in-frame clones and leaves some out. The table records about 140,000 clones, around 49% of them present only once. Here the sequenced sample was CD4+ T cells sorted from blood, taken at week 0. The receptors come from a human donor with alopecia areata.

This chain links TRBV5-1 with TRBJ2-5; D perhaps matches TRBD2 (6 bases). Per the germline V gene, CDR1 is SGHRS and CDR2 is YFSETQ. The CDR3 is made up of 16 amino acids. V was cut by 2 bases and J by 5 bases, with 19 bases left in between. CDR3 in amino acids: CASSLDGPTSRETQYF. The CDR3 DNA sequence: TGCGCCAGCAGCTTAGACGGTCCGACTAGTAGGGAGACCCAGTACTTC.

The CDR3 is CASSTGLAGGGDIQYF. CDR3 bases: TGTGCCAGCAGCACGGGACTAGCGGGAGGAGGAGACATTCAGTACTTC. V and J are TRBV5-4 and TRBJ2-4, with 15 positions matching TRBD2. The J segment lost 8 bases and the V segment lost 4 bases, leaving 7 bases of the junction unmatched. The CDR3 runs 16 residues. From germline, CDR1 is SGHNT and CDR2 YYREEE (reference sequence). Looking up the rest from reference TRBV5-4 and TRBJ2-4 gives the full variable domain: ETGVTQSPTHLIKTRGQQVTLRCSSQSGHNTVSWYQQALGQGPQFIFQYYREEENGRGNFPPRFSGLQFPNYSSELNVNALELDDSALYLCASSTGLAGGGDIQYFGAGTRLSVL.

This clone has a handful of counts. The rearrangement joins TRBV5-1 to TRBJ2-7; D remains ambiguous. Trimming shortened V by 4 bases and J by 4 bases, and 9 bases separated the two germline ends. Germline-derived CDR1 and CDR2 are SGHRS and YFSETQ. The CDR3 spans 12 residues. The DNA of the CDR3 is TGCGCCAGCAGCCGAGACCAGTACGAGCAGTACTTC. Translating gives CASSRDQYEQYF. Combining the CDR3 with reference TRBV5-1 and TRBJ2-7 gives the whole variable domain KAGVTQTPRYLIKTRGQQVTLSCSPISGHRSVSWYQQTPGQGLQFLFEYFSETQRNKGNFPGRFSGRQFSNSRSEMNVSTLELGDSALYLCASSRDQYEQYFGPGTRLTVT.

The V call is TRBV5-1, the J call TRBJ2-1, with TRBD2 matching 13 bases. The CDR3 contains 17 residues. Per germline, CDR1 SGHRS and CDR2 YFSETQ. V dropped 5 bases and J dropped 4; count of bases not matched to a gene: 9. The CDR3 spells CASRVSGTSGIYNEQFF. The CDR3 DNA reads as TGCGCCAGCAGGGTCTCAGGGACTAGCGGGATTTACAATGAGCAGTTCTTC.

This clone came up once. V is TRBV30 and J is TRBJ1-1; D is unresolved. V was cut by 3 bases and J by 7 bases, with 15 bases left in between. CDR1 is GTSNPN, CDR2 SVGIG, per germline (reference sequence). CDR3 length: 13 residues. CDR3 loop: CAWRDENDFEAFF. CDR3 nucleotide sequence: TGTGCCTGGAGGGACGAAAACGACTTTGAAGCTTTCTTT.

This clone has only a few counts. The J gene is TRBJ2-5, the V gene TRBV29-1, with 7 bases identical to TRBD1. Losses at the gene ends were 1 base for V and 7 bases for J; bases not matched to a gene: 9. CDR3 length equals 14 residues. Germline V gene data show CDR1 as SQVTM and CDR2 as ANQGSEA. The CDR3 region is CSVEVAGNRGTQYF. CDR3 sequence (DNA): TGCAGCGTTGAAGTAGCAGGGAACAGGGGGACCCAGTACTTC.

This clone was picked up a small number of times. The chain is built from TRBV30 and TRBJ2-7; 13 bases agree with TRBD2. With V trimmed by 2 bases and J by 4 bases, 14 bases remained unmatched. Per germline, CDR1 GTSNPN and CDR2 SVGIG (reference sequence). The CDR3 totals 18 residues. The CDR3 is CAWSSRTSGSLEVYEQYF. The CDR3 DNA follows: TGTGCCTGGAGTTCCAGGACTAGCGGGAGCCTAGAGGTATACGAGCAGTACTTC.

The chain carries TRBV5-1 and TRBJ2-1; D is unclear. CDR3 size: 15 residues. Germline loops: CDR1 SGHRS, CDR2 YFSETQ. Trimming removed 2 bases from V and 7 bases from J, with 16 bases in between. The CDR3 sequence is CASSFGNVGGNEQFF. As DNA, the CDR3 is TGCGCCAGCAGCTTTGGGAACGTCGGTGGTAATGAGCAGTTCTTC.

In this sample, this clone turned up a few times. V and J are TRBV2 and TRBJ2-5; no definite D call. The CDR3 length is 13 residues. Per the germline V gene, CDR1 is SNHLY and CDR2 is FYNNEI. V was clipped by 8 bases and J by 5 bases, with 15 bases between them. The CDR3 bases are TGTGCCAGCCTAGGCCCCCCTATCGAGACCCAGTACTTC. This codes for CASLGPPIETQYF.